Each of the 29 T cell receptor beta chains below was sequenced from the same sample in a study of cytomegalovirus exposure and HLA in healthy donors. In the PCR, 60 Vbeta and 13 Jbeta primers were used. Assay used: immunoSEQ multiplex PCR; TCRdb lists only in-frame clones, some missing. The repertoire holds 200,000 to 250,000 clones, with 75% to 80% as singletons. Sequences were obtained from PBMCs. These receptors were obtained from a man aged 18 to 35 in good health and CMV-seronegative.

The V gene is TRBV4-1, the J gene TRBJ1-1; 10 bases agree with TRBD1. Losses at the gene ends were 6 bases for V and 8 bases for J; bases not matched to a gene: 3. The length of the CDR3 is 12 residues. From germline, CDR1 is MGHRA and CDR2 YSYEKL. CDR3 DNA sequence: TGCGCCAGCAGGACAGGGGGCGACGAAGCTTTCTTT. Encoded protein: CASRTGGDEAFF.

V usage is TRBV23-1 and J usage is TRBJ1-2; D is perhaps TRBD1 (6 bases). TRBV23-1 is an open reading frame, and its role is uncertain. This CDR3 contains 18 residues. Trimming pared 4 bases from V and 3 bases from J, leaving 24 bases between. CDR3 nucleotides: TGCGCCAGCAGTCCGATGCCAGAGTACAGGGTCCTTCACTATGGCTACACCTTC. This sequence encodes CASSPMPEYRVLHYGYTF.

The rearrangement joins TRBV19 to TRBJ2-7; TRBD1 is a possible D gene (6 bases). The V end lost 6 bases, the J end lost 4 bases, and 19 bases lay between the germline ends. CDR3 length equals 15 residues. The germline gives CDR1 LNHDA, CDR2 SQIVND (reference sequence). Written as DNA, the CDR3 is TGTGCCAGTAGCACGAACCGGGACAAATATTACGAGCAGTACTTC. Translating it yields CASSTNRDKYYEQYF.

The genes are TRBV5-4 and TRBJ2-7, with TRBD2 matching over 12 bases. This CDR3 region has 15 residues. Trimming at V came to 1 base and at J to 5 bases, leaving 4 bases not matched to a gene. Germline assignment: CDR1 SGHNT and CDR2 YYREEE (reference sequence). CDR3 DNA sequence: TGTGCCAGCAGCTTGCGACTAGCGGGAGATCACGAGCAGTACTTC. This encodes CASSLRLAGDHEQYF. Full variable domain (remainder filled in from reference TRBV5-4 and TRBJ2-7): ETGVTQSPTHLIKTRGQQVTLRCSSQSGHNTVSWYQQALGQGPQFIFQYYREEENGRGNFPPRFSGLQFPNYSSELNVNALELDDSALYLCASSLRLAGDHEQYFGPGTRLTVT.

The rearrangement joins TRBV6-4 to TRBJ1-6; D uncertain. Germline CDR1 and CDR2: MRHNA and SNTAGT. The CDR3 has 14 amino acids. V was cut by 6 bases and J by 7 bases, with 13 bases left in between. The CDR3 region is CASSAGSSNSPLHF. The DNA for the CDR3 is TGTGCCAGCAGCGCCGGGTCGTCGAATTCACCCCTCCACTTT.

CDR3 residues: CASSYSNRGGYNEQFF. The CDR3 region has the DNA TGTGCCAGCAGTTACTCGAACCGGGGGGGATACAATGAGCAGTTCTTC. V is TRBV6-5 and J is TRBJ2-1; 8 bases are shared with TRBD2. This CDR3 has 16 amino acids. Germline-derived CDR1 and CDR2 are MNHEY and SVGAGI. With 0 bases clipped from V and 4 bases from J, the junction kept 5 bases outside the gene matches.

This rearrangement joins TRBV4-2 to TRBJ2-3; D perhaps matches TRBD1 (6 bases). This CDR3 comprises 12 residues. V lost 8 bases and J lost 3, with 9 bases in between. The germline gives CDR1 LGHNA, CDR2 YNFKEQ. This CDR3 is CASATGTDTQYF. The CDR3 bases are TGTGCCAGCGCAACAGGGACAGATACGCAGTATTTT.

This clone was seen a handful of times. This sequence joins TRBV7-6 and TRBJ2-3; D is possibly TRBD2 (6 bases). The length of the CDR3 is 16 residues. The ends were cut back, 1 base at V and 1 base at J, with 12 bases in the middle. The germline gives CDR1 SGHVS, CDR2 FNYEAQ. The CDR3 here is CASSLGSGGGTDTQYF. DNA for the CDR3: TGTGCCAGCAGCTTAGGCTCTGGCGGGGGCACAGATACGCAGTATTTT.

The rearrangement links TRBV7-9 to TRBJ1-3, with D possibly matching TRBD1 (5 bases). This CDR3 is 17 amino acids long. The germline CDR1 and CDR2 sequences are SEHNR and FQNEAQ (reference sequence). The germline V and J ends were trimmed by 0 bases and 1 base, with 13 bases remaining between them. CDR3 in amino acids: CASSLARGNESGNTIYF. CDR3 DNA sequence: TGTGCCAGCAGCTTAGCGCGGGGGAACGAGTCTGGAAACACCATATATTTT. The entire variable domain, with the rest obtained from reference TRBV7-9 and TRBJ1-3, is as follows: DTGVSQNPRHKITKRGQNVTFRCDPISEHNRLYWYRQTLGQGPEFLTYFQNEAQLEKSRLLSDRFSAERPKGSFSTLEIQRTEQGDSAMYLCASSLARGNESGNTIYFGEGSWLTVV.

The chain combines TRBV27 with TRBJ2-7, with 9 bases that match TRBD1. Germline trimming cut 6 bases from V and 5 bases from J; bases unmatched to any gene: 8. The CDR3 runs to 14 residues. The V gene's germline CDR1 is MNHEY and CDR2 SMNVEV (reference sequence). The CDR3 here is CASRGPGTGNEQYF. CDR3 bases: TGTGCCAGCAGGGGACCCGGGACAGGGAACGAGCAGTACTTC.

This clone was found a few times. This CDR3 reads CASKRLGPNTGELFF. The CDR3 DNA sequence: TGTGCCAGCAAGCGGCTGGGCCCTAACACCGGGGAGCTGTTTTTT. The chain carries TRBV5-6 and TRBJ2-2; D possibly corresponds to TRBD2 (5 bases). Per the germline V gene, CDR1 is SGHDT and CDR2 is YYEEEE. V lost 6 bases to trimming and J lost 2 bases, with 14 bases between them. This CDR3 has 15 residues.

The chain recombines TRBV5-1 with TRBJ2-7; 8 bases align to TRBD1. After removal of 8 bases from V and 2 bases from J, the junction contained 9 bases not matched to a gene. This CDR3 spans 14 amino acids. The germline gives CDR1 SGHRS, CDR2 YFSETQ. The chain's CDR3 is CASTGTGDPYEQYF. CDR3 in DNA: TGCGCCAGTACCGGGACAGGCGATCCCTACGAGCAGTACTTC.

The gene calls are TRBV15 and TRBJ1-4; tentative D call: TRBD1 (5 bases). This CDR3 spans 16 amino acids. V was shortened by 0 bases and J by 2 bases, with 10 bases between the two germline ends. The germline CDR1 and CDR2 sequences are LNHNV and YYDKDF (reference sequence). The CDR3 DNA reads TGTGCCACCAGCAGAGATACAGGACCCACTAATGAAAAACTGTTTTTT. Translation: CATSRDTGPTNEKLFF.

This chain uses TRBV6-5 with TRBJ1-4; a possible D gene is TRBD1 (6 bases). The germline CDR1 and CDR2 sequences are MNHEY and SVGAGI. Trimming cost V 7 bases and J 8 bases, with 20 bases left between them. The CDR3 length is 15 residues. CDR3 DNA sequence: TGTGCCAGCACTTCAACCTGGGGGGGGCGAGAAAAACTGTTTTTT. Encoded protein: CASTSTWGGREKLFF.

The chain carries TRBV27 and TRBJ2-7, with D unresolved. V was pared by 8 bases and J by 6 bases, with 11 bases between. This CDR3 has 11 amino acids. Per germline, CDR1 MNHEY and CDR2 SMNVEV (reference sequence). The CDR3 bases are TGTGCCAGCCAAGAAGGCGGCGAGCAGTACTTC. Protein product: CASQEGGEQYF.

The genes are TRBV5-1 and TRBJ2-5, with 12 bases matching TRBD1. The CDR3 is 16 amino acids. Germline V lookup: CDR1 SGHRS, CDR2 YFSETQ. V was clipped by 0 bases and J by 4 bases; unmatched bases: 4. CDR3 amino acids: CASSLGGTGGTETQYF. CDR3 DNA: TGCGCCAGCAGCTTGGGCGGGACAGGGGGCACAGAGACCCAGTACTTC. Complete variable domain (other parts from reference TRBV5-1 and TRBJ2-5): KAGVTQTPRYLIKTRGQQVTLSCSPISGHRSVSWYQQTPGQGLQFLFEYFSETQRNKGNFPGRFSGRQFSNSRSEMNVSTLELGDSALYLCASSLGGTGGTETQYFGPGTRLLVL.

The chain combines TRBV19 with TRBJ1-1; 8 bases are shared with TRBD1. This CDR3 region has 14 residues. With 7 bases clipped from V and 6 bases from J, the junction kept 10 bases outside the gene matches. Germline V gives CDR1 LNHDA, CDR2 SQIVND (reference sequence). The CDR3 sequence: CASNRDRGDAEAFF. The DNA for the CDR3 is TGTGCCAGTAACCGTGACAGGGGTGACGCTGAAGCTTTCTTT. Filled out from reference TRBV19 and TRBJ1-1, the complete variable domain reads DGGITQSPKYLFRKEGQNVTLSCEQNLNHDAMYWYRQDPGQGLRLIYYSQIVNDFQKGDIAEGYSVSREKKESFPLTVTSAQKNPTAFYLCASNRDRGDAEAFFGQGTRLTVV.

A note on this clone: One end of the junction does not line up with germline, which may come from a read error. Within the sample, other DNA sequences also encode this same CDR3. The chain carries TRBV9 and TRBJ1-3; D unresolved. This CDR3 is built from 14 residues. CDR1 is SGDLS and CDR2 is YYNGEE in the germline V gene. The CDR3 protein is CASSVDFPGNTIYF. The CDR3 DNA sequence: TGCGCCAGCAGCGTAGATTTTCCGGGAAACACCATATATTTT.

This sequence joins TRBV27 and TRBJ1-4, with D uncertain. Germline CDR1 and CDR2: MNHEY and SMNVEV (reference sequence). V lost 3 bases and J lost 6, with 11 bases in between. The CDR3 is 14 amino acids. This chain's CDR3 is CASSLGTWDEKLFF. The CDR3 DNA reads as TGTGCCAGCAGTTTGGGCACGTGGGATGAAAAACTGTTTTTT.

In regard to this clone: Other nucleotide sequences in the sample specify the same CDR3. The chain combines TRBV7-2 with TRBJ2-1; 7 bases line up with TRBD1. The CDR3 spans 14 residues. V trimming: 5 bases; J trimming: 2 bases; junction bases outside the gene matches: 3. In germline, CDR1 is SGHTA, CDR2 FQGNSA. CDR3 sequence reads: CASSLGQAYNEQFF. The CDR3 bases are TGTGCCAGCAGCCTAGGACAGGCCTACAATGAGCAGTTCTTC.

Turning to this clone: The same CDR3 also results from other DNA sequences found in this sample. The chain uses TRBV6-6 and TRBJ2-3; TRBD2 matches at 7 bases. The germline CDR1 and CDR2 sequences are MNHNY and SVGAGI (reference sequence). Trimming cost V 6 bases and J 6 bases; bases outside gene matches: 9. This CDR3 comprises 14 residues. This chain's CDR3 is CASSPPSGPDTQYF. In DNA form, the CDR3 reads TGTGCCAGCAGCCCCCCTAGCGGCCCGGATACGCAGTATTTT.

The V call is TRBV7-9, the J call TRBJ1-4; D gene unclear. The CDR3 spans 13 residues. V lost 4 bases and J 6 bases, leaving 9 bases between the germline ends. Germline V CDR1 and CDR2: SEHNR, FQNEAQ (reference sequence). DNA of the CDR3: TGTGCCAGCAGCTCTAACAGAGATGAAAAACTGTTTTTT. Its protein is CASSSNRDEKLFF.

A few counts support this clone. The chain employs TRBV6-5 and TRBJ2-7, with TRBD1 matching 7 bases. The CDR3 extends over 14 amino acids. V lost 6 bases and J lost 5; bases outside the gene matches: 10. Per germline, CDR1 MNHEY and CDR2 SVGAGI. The DNA for the CDR3 is TGTGCCAGCAGCATTTACGGGACAGAGGACGAGCAGTACTTC. Its translation is CASSIYGTEDEQYF.

The V gene is TRBV19, the J gene TRBJ2-7; 10 positions match TRBD2. The V and J ends lost 6 bases and 2 bases, in that order; junction bases with no gene match: 4. Germline V lookup: CDR1 LNHDA, CDR2 SQIVND (reference sequence). This CDR3 contains 14 residues. The CDR3 loop reads CASSPLAGAYEQYF. In DNA, the CDR3 is TGTGCCAGTAGCCCCCTAGCGGGAGCCTACGAGCAGTACTTC.

The rearrangement joins TRBV11-2 to TRBJ2-5, with D possibly being TRBD1 (6 bases). V was trimmed by 5 bases and J by 5 bases, leaving 15 bases between them. Germline loops: CDR1 SGHAT, CDR2 FQNNGV. There are 14 residues in the CDR3. CDR3 bases: TGTGCCAGCAGCCCCACAGGGTTGGGGGAGACCCAGTACTTC. This codes for CASSPTGLGETQYF.

Details on this clone: This specimen includes other DNA sequences encoding the same CDR3. This rearrangement joins TRBV30 to TRBJ2-6; D call uncertain. The CDR3 length is 13 residues. The germline V gene has CDR1 GTSNPN and CDR2 SVGIG (reference sequence). The germline V and J ends were trimmed by 2 bases and 1 base, with 3 bases remaining between them. The CDR3 nucleotides are TGTGCCTGGAGTCGTTCTGGGGCCAACGTCCTGACTTTC. It translates to CAWSRSGANVLTF.

This chain connects TRBV28 to TRBJ1-1, with D perhaps TRBD1 (6 bases). Germline V gives CDR1 MDHEN, CDR2 SYDVKM. Trimming removed 3 bases at V and 2 bases at J, with 13 bases between. This CDR3 has 15 amino acids. The CDR3 nucleotides are TGTGCCAGCAGTTTGACCGGGACATCAAACACTGAAGCTTTCTTT. This sequence encodes CASSLTGTSNTEAFF.

The rearrangement joins TRBV30 to TRBJ2-7; D call uncertain. Germline assignment: CDR1 GTSNPN and CDR2 SVGIG (reference sequence). With 2 bases removed from V and 0 bases from J, the gap between germline ends came to 11 bases. CDR3 length: 14 residues. The CDR3 region has the DNA TGTGCCTGGAGTCCCCGGGTCAGCTCCTACGAGCAGTACTTC. It yields the protein CAWSPRVSSYEQYF. Complete variable domain (other parts from reference TRBV30 and TRBJ2-7): SQTIHQWPATLVQPVGSPLSLECTVEGTSNPNLYWYRQAAGRGLQLLFYSVGIGQISSEVPQNLSASRPQDRQFILSSKKLLLSDSGFYLCAWSPRVSSYEQYFGPGTRLTVT.

The DNA of the CDR3 is TGTGCCAGTACCCTGAGACAGGGGGATCAGCCCCAGCATTTT. The encoded protein is CASTLRQGDQPQHF. The gene calls are TRBV19 and TRBJ1-5; 9 bases are shared with TRBD1. With V trimmed by 7 bases and J by 5 bases, 6 bases remained unmatched. This CDR3 spans 14 amino acids. The germline V gene has CDR1 LNHDA and CDR2 SQIVND (reference sequence).